The source of this T cell receptor beta chain is a study of blood T cell repertoires in COVID-19. Study in general: The United States, Italy and Spain provided the acute and convalescent COVID-19 samples. From T cells, B-cell-depleted T cells, or PBMCs came the material, which was cDNA or gDNA.

In germline, CDR1 is SGHDN, CDR2 FVKESK. This CDR3 is built from 17 residues. V lost 0 bases, J lost 2 bases, and 11 bases lay in between. It was during active infection that Seattle patients were enrolled and then longitudinally followed. Produced via immunoSEQ multiplex PCR; TCRdb's table is partial and in-frame only. This table holds some 150,000 clones, roughly 83% found once. The source material was peripheral blood. The sequence came from a woman aged 55-69 years with COVID-19, enrolled during active disease. The chain employs TRBV14 and TRBJ2-6; tentative D call: TRBD1 (6 bases). The CDR3 region is CASSQDWGRTGANVLTF. CDR3 DNA sequence: TGTGCCAGCAGCCAAGATTGGGGGCGAACTGGGGCCAACGTCCTGACTTTC.